The 20 T cell receptor beta chains reported below all come from one sample, sequenced in a study of control samples from healthy donors and cancer patients. Produced via immunoSEQ multiplex PCR; TCRdb's table is partial and in-frame only. The sample gives roughly 140,000 clones, roughly 90% of which show up once; around 4.6% is in the top ten. The sample consisted of blood. These receptors were taken from a man aged 25 to 40 in good health.

The chain couples TRBV5-1 to TRBJ1-5; tentative D call: TRBD1 (6 bases). CDR1 is SGHRS, CDR2 YFSETQ, per germline. The CDR3 is made up of 15 amino acids. The V gene lost 4 bases and the J gene lost 0 bases, with 11 bases spanning the gap. The CDR3 region is CASSTGDTSNQPQHF. DNA for the CDR3: TGCGCCAGCAGCACTGGGGACACTAGCAATCAGCCCCAGCATTTT.

This clone was detected many times. The chain has TRBV6-6 and TRBJ1-1, with 9 bases aligning to TRBD1. V shed 5 bases, J shed 0 bases, and the junction held 10 bases outside the gene matches. CDR1 and CDR2 from the germline V gene are MNHNY and SVGAGI (reference sequence). This CDR3 has 17 amino acids. CDR3: CASSPPGTGFMNTEAFF. CDR3 nucleotides: TGTGCCAGCAGTCCCCCCGGGACAGGGTTCATGAACACTGAAGCTTTCTTT.

This chain uses TRBV7-6 with TRBJ1-1; D remains ambiguous. Trimming shortened V by 5 bases and J by 1 base, and 11 bases separated the two germline ends. Per the germline V gene, CDR1 is SGHVS and CDR2 is FNYEAQ. There are 14 residues in the CDR3. CDR3 region: CASSLRSGNTEAFF. The CDR3 DNA sequence: TGTGCCAGCAGCCTAAGATCTGGGAACACTGAAGCTTTCTTT.

The chain joins TRBV11-2 to TRBJ2-5, with 7 bases that match TRBD2. V was pared by 6 bases and J by 5 bases, with 15 bases of the junction left unmatched. Germline CDR1 SGHAT, CDR2 FQNNGV. This CDR3 comprises 16 residues. CDR3 sequence reads: CASRSLREGRMETQYF. CDR3 in DNA: TGTGCCAGCAGGTCTTTGAGGGAGGGCCGGATGGAGACCCAGTACTTC.

The chain couples TRBV7-9 to TRBJ2-2; perhaps TRBD2 as D (6 bases). There are 14 residues in the CDR3. Trimming stripped 2 bases from V and 5 bases from J, with 9 bases between. Germline V gives CDR1 SEHNR, CDR2 FQNEAQ (reference sequence). CDR3 sequence reads: CASSLRAGTGELFF. The CDR3 nucleotides are TGTGCCAGCAGCTTACGAGCGGGTACCGGGGAGCTGTTTTTT. Combining the CDR3 with reference TRBV7-9 and TRBJ2-2 gives the whole variable domain DTGVSQNPRHKITKRGQNVTFRCDPISEHNRLYWYRQTLGQGPEFLTYFQNEAQLEKSRLLSDRFSAERPKGSFSTLEIQRTEQGDSAMYLCASSLRAGTGELFFGEGSRLTVL.

This chain links TRBV7-3 with TRBJ2-5; the match to TRBD2 covers 8 bases. The V segment lost 1 base and the J segment 0 bases; nucleotides outside the gene matches: 1. CDR3 length: 15 amino acids. CDR1 is SGHTA and CDR2 is FQGTGA in the germline V gene. The CDR3 nucleotides are TGTGCCAGCAGCTTAAATAGCGGGAACCAAGAGACCCAGTACTTC. This codes for CASSLNSGNQETQYF.

The chain has TRBV5-1 and TRBJ2-3; D is undetermined. This CDR3 contains 15 residues. The V end was cut by 5 bases, the J end by 0 bases, with 13 bases between. The germline gives CDR1 SGHRS, CDR2 YFSETQ. Written as DNA, the CDR3 is TGCGCCAGCAGTCCGGCCATTAGTAGCACAGATACGCAGTATTTT. Its protein product is CASSPAISSTDTQYF.

The chain combines TRBV6-6 with TRBJ1-6; TRBD1 aligns across 7 bases. The CDR3 consists of 15 residues. Germline V lookup: CDR1 MNHNY, CDR2 SVGAGI (reference sequence). Germline trimming cut 2 bases from V and 5 bases from J; bases unmatched to any gene: 3. CDR3 sequence reads: CASSYDGTDNSPLHF. The CDR3 coding sequence is TGTGCCAGCAGTTACGATGGGACAGATAATTCACCCCTCCACTTT.

The chain recombines TRBV6-6 with TRBJ1-3; D unresolved. CDR1 and CDR2 (germline): MNHNY, SVGAGI (reference sequence). This CDR3 has 14 residues. Trimming left V 6 bases short and J 4 bases short, with 13 bases between. The CDR3 nucleotides read TGTGCCAGCAGCTCCGAACCCCTAGGAAACACCATATATTTT. Its translation: CASSSEPLGNTIYF.

J is TRBJ2-7 and V is TRBV7-9; 7 nucleotides agree with TRBD1. In germline, CDR1 is SEHNR, CDR2 FQNEAQ (reference sequence). Unmatched junction bases numbered 5, after V lost 4 bases and J lost 2 bases. This CDR3 is built from 14 residues. Here the CDR3 reads CASSSIDRAYEQYF. CDR3 DNA: TGTGCCAGCAGCTCCATCGACAGGGCCTACGAGCAGTACTTC.

V is TRBV7-8 and J is TRBJ2-7; a possible D gene is TRBD2 (5 bases). The CDR3 spans 15 residues. V shed 5 bases and J shed 5 bases, with 19 bases lying between them. Per the germline V gene, CDR1 is SGHVS and CDR2 is FQNEAQ. CDR3 sequence: CASSKDPSKRDEQYF. The CDR3 nucleotides are TGTGCCAGCAGCAAGGACCCATCAAAGAGGGACGAGCAGTACTTC.

The rearrangement links TRBV5-1 to TRBJ2-3; 12 positions agree with TRBD2. V dropped 4 bases and J dropped 2; count of bases not matched to a gene: 5. This CDR3 comprises 16 residues. Germline CDR1 SGHRS, CDR2 YFSETQ. The CDR3 nucleotides read TGCGCCAGCAGCCGACTAGCGGGGGATCTCACAGATACGCAGTATTTT. As protein: CASSRLAGDLTDTQYF.

This sequence joins TRBV11-2 and TRBJ2-7; TRBD2 matches at 8 bases. This CDR3 has 14 amino acids. The junction had 7 bases not matched to a gene; V was cut back by 6 bases and J by 3 bases. Germline V gene lookup returns CDR1 SGHAT and CDR2 FQNNGV. Here the CDR3 reads CASSLERGYYEQYF. Here the CDR3 DNA reads TGTGCCAGCAGTTTGGAGCGGGGGTACTACGAGCAGTACTTC.

J is TRBJ2-1 and V is TRBV5-6, with 7 nucleotides matching TRBD2. The CDR3 spans 14 residues. CDR1 and CDR2 (germline): SGHDT, YYEEEE. V trimming: 0 bases; J trimming: 9 bases; junction bases outside the gene matches: 6. CDR3 DNA sequence: TGTGCCAGCAGCTTGGAAGGCGGGAGAATTGAGCAGTTCTTC. Protein: CASSLEGGRIEQFF.

To note about this clone: Other DNA sequences in the same sample also yield this CDR3. V is TRBV2 and J is TRBJ2-2, with TRBD2 matching 7 bases. Germline CDR1 and CDR2: SNHLY and FYNNEI. The CDR3 consists of 16 residues. V shed 2 bases and J 2 bases; nucleotides not matched to a gene: 5. In nucleotides, the CDR3 is TGTGCCAGCAGTGAAACCAGCGGGGCCAACACCGGGGAGCTGTTTTTT. This codes for CASSETSGANTGELFF.

This clone was observed a few times. This rearrangement joins TRBV6-1 to TRBJ2-1, with 12 bases lining up with TRBD2. Germline values: CDR1 MNHNS, CDR2 SASEGT. Trimming took 4 bases from V and 4 from J; bases not matched to a gene: 5. The CDR3 runs 16 residues. Here the CDR3 DNA reads TGTGCCAGCAGTGGTGGGACTAGCGGGCAGTACAATGAGCAGTTCTTC. This sequence encodes CASSGGTSGQYNEQFF.

In its sample, this clone was seen once. The genes are TRBV24-1 and TRBJ2-3; 12 nucleotides line up with TRBD2. Losses at the gene ends were 3 bases for V and 5 bases for J; bases not matched to a gene: 5. CDR3 size: 16 residues. Germline V gene sequence: CDR1 KGHDR, CDR2 SFDVKD. CDR3: CATSDMTSGSGDTQYF. The CDR3 DNA follows: TGTGCCACCAGTGATATGACTAGCGGGAGCGGAGATACGCAGTATTTT.

The J gene is TRBJ1-6, the V gene TRBV27; D might be TRBD1 (6 bases). The CDR3 spans 17 residues. In germline, CDR1 is MNHEY, CDR2 SMNVEV (reference sequence). Trimming took off 4 bases at V and 0 bases at J, with 13 bases between the two ends. For the CDR3, the DNA is TGTGCCAGCAGTTATGGGGGCAGCAGCTCCTATAATTCACCCCTCCACTTT. Amino acid sequence: CASSYGGSSSYNSPLHF.

The V gene is TRBV29-1, the J gene TRBJ1-3, with D perhaps matching TRBD1 (5 bases). The CDR3 is made up of 12 amino acids. Germline assignment: CDR1 SQVTM and CDR2 ANQGSEA. The germline V and J ends were trimmed by 7 bases and 4 bases, with 11 bases remaining between them. CDR3 sequence: CSADGGGNTIYF. The CDR3 coding sequence is TGCAGCGCCGACGGGGGAGGAAACACCATATATTTT.

The chain combines TRBV7-3 with TRBJ1-2; TRBD1 matches at 7 bases. CDR1 is SGHTA and CDR2 is FQGTGA in the germline V gene. This CDR3 spans 16 amino acids. With V trimmed by 2 bases and J by 0 bases, 6 bases remained unmatched. The CDR3 coding sequence is TGTGCCAGCAGCTTAGGAGACAGGGTTGCTAACTATGGCTACACCTTC. Translating it yields CASSLGDRVANYGYTF. Together with reference TRBV7-3 and TRBJ1-2, the CDR3 gives the full variable domain: GAGVSQTPSNKVTEKGKYVELRCDPISGHTALYWYRQSLGQGPEFLIYFQGTGAADDSGLPNDRFFAVRPEGSVSTLKIQRTERGDSAVYLCASSLGDRVANYGYTFGSGTRLTVV.